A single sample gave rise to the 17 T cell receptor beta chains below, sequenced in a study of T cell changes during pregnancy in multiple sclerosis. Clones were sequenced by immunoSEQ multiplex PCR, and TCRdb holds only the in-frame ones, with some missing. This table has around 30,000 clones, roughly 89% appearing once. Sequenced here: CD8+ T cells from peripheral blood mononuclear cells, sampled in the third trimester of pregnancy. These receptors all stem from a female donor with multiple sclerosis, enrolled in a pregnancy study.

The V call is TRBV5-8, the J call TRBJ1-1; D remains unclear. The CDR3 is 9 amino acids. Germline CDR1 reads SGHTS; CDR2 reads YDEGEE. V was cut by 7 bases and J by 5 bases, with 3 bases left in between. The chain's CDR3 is CASLTEAFF. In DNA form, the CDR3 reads TGTGCCAGCCTAACTGAAGCTTTCTTT.

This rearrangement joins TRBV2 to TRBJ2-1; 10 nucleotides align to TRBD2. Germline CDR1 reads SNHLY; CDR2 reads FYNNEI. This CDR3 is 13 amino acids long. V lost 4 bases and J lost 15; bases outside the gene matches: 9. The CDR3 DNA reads TGTGCCAGCAGTGCCCTAGCGGGGGAGATTGCGTTCTTC. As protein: CASSALAGEIAFF. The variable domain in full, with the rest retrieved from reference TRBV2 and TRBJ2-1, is EPEVTQTPSHQVTQMGQEVILRCVPISNHLYFYWYRQILGQKVEFLVSFYNNEISEKSEIFDDQFSVERPDGSNFTLKIRSTKLEDSAMYFCASSALAGEIAFFGPGTRLTVL.

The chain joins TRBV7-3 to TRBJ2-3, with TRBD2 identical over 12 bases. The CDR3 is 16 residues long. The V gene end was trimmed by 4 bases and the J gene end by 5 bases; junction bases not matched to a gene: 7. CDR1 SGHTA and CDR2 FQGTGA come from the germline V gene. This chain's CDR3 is CASSSTSGGLGDTQYF. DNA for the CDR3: TGTGCCAGCAGCTCTACTAGCGGGGGGTTGGGAGATACGCAGTATTTT.

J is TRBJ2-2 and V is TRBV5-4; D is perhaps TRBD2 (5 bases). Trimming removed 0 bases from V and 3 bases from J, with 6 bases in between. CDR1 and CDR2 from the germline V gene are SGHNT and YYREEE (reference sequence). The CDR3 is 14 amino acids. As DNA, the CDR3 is TGTGCCAGCAGCTTGGCGGAGGACACCGGGGAGCTGTTTTTT. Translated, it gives CASSLAEDTGELFF.

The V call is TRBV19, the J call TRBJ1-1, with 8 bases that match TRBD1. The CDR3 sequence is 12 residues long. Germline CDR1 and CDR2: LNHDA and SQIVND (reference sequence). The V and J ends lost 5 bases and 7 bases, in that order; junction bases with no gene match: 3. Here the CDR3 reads CASSVGQGEAFF. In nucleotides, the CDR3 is TGTGCCAGTAGTGTCGGACAGGGTGAAGCTTTCTTT.

CDR3 nucleotide sequence: TGTGCCAGCAGCGTAGGGGGTACAGGGGGAGAGACCCAGTACTTC. Protein sequence: CASSVGGTGGETQYF. The chain couples TRBV9 to TRBJ2-5, with 8 bases that match TRBD1. CDR3 length equals 15 residues. Looked up from germline, CDR1 is SGDLS and CDR2 is YYNGEE. V was clipped by 0 bases and J by 4 bases; unmatched bases: 5. Variable domain in full (rest from reference TRBV9 and TRBJ2-5): DSGVTQTPKHLITATGQRVTLRCSPRSGDLSVYWYQQSLDQGLQFLIQYYNGEERAKGNILERFSAQQFPDLHSELNLSSLELGDSALYFCASSVGGTGGETQYFGPGTRLLVL.

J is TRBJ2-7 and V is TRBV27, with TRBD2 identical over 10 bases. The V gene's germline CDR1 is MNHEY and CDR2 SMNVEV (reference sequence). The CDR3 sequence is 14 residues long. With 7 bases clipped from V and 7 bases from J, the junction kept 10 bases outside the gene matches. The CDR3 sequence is CASMKIAGGGEQYF. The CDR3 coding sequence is TGTGCCAGCATGAAAATAGCGGGGGGTGGAGAGCAGTACTTC.

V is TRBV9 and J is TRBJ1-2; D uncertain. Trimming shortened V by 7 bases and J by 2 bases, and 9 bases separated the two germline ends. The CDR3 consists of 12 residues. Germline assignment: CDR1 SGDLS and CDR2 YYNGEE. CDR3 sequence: CASASGNYGYTF. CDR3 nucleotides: TGTGCCAGCGCTTCCGGGAACTATGGCTACACCTTC.

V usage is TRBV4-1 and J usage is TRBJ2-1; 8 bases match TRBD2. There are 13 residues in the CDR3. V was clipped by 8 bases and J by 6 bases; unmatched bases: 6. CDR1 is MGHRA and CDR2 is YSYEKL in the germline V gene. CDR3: CASYSGAANEQFF. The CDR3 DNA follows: TGCGCCAGCTATAGCGGGGCCGCCAATGAGCAGTTCTTC.

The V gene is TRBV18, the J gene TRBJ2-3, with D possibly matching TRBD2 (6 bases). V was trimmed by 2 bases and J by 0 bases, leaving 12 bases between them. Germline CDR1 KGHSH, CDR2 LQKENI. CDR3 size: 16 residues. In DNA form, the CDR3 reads TGTGCCAGCTCACCAGTGGCCCTAGCGAGCACAGATACGCAGTATTTT. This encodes CASSPVALASTDTQYF.

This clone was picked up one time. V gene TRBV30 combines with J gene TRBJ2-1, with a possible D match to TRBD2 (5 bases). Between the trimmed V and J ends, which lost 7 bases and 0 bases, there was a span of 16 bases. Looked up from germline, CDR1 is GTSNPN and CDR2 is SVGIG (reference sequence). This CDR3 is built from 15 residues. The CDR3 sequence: CASEPSGSSYNEQFF. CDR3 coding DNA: TGTGCCTCGGAACCATCGGGGAGCTCCTACAATGAGCAGTTCTTC.

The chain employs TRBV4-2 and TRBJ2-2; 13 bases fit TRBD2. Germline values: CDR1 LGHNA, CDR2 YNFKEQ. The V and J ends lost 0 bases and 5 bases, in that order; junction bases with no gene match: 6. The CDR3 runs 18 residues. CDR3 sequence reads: CASSQELAGGPETGELFF. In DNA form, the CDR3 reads TGTGCCAGCAGCCAAGAACTAGCGGGGGGGCCGGAAACCGGGGAGCTGTTTTTT.

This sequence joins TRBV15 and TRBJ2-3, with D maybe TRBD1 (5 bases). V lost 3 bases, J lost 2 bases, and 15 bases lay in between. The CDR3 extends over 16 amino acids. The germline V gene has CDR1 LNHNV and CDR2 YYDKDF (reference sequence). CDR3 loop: CATSRGQGTSTDTQYF. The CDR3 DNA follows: TGTGCCACCAGCAGGGGCCAGGGAACTTCCACAGATACGCAGTATTTT.

In DNA form, the CDR3 reads TGTGCCAGCAGTGAAAACCCCGTAGCACGTACCTACACCTTC. As protein: CASSENPVARTYTF. This chain connects TRBV6-1 to TRBJ1-2; D ambiguous. The CDR3 consists of 14 residues. Germline CDR1 is MNHNS and CDR2 is SASEGT. Between the trimmed V and J ends, which lost 2 bases and 10 bases, there was a span of 17 bases.

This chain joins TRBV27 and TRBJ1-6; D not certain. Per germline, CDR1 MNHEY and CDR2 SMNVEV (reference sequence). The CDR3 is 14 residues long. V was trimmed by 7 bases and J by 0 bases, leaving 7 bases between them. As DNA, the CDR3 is TGTGCCAGCACGGGGAGCTCCTATAATTCACCCCTCCACTTT. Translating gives CASTGSSYNSPLHF.

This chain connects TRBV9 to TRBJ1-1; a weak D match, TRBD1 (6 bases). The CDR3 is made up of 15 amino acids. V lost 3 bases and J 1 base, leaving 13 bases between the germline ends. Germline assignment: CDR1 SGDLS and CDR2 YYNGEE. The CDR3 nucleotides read TGTGCCAGCAGCGCACCAACGACAGGGAACACTGAAGCTTTCTTT. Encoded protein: CASSAPTTGNTEAFF.

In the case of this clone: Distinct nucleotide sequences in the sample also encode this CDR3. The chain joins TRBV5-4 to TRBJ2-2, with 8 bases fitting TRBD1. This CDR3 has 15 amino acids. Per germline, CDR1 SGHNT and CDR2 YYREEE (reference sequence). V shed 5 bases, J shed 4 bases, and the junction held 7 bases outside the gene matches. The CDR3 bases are TGTGCCAGCAGAGACAGGGGACGTCGCACCGGGGAGCTGTTTTTT. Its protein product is CASRDRGRRTGELFF. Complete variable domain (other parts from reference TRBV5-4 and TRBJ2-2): ETGVTQSPTHLIKTRGQQVTLRCSSQSGHNTVSWYQQALGQGPQFIFQYYREEENGRGNFPPRFSGLQFPNYSSELNVNALELDDSALYLCASRDRGRRTGELFFGEGSRLTVL.